This T cell receptor beta chain was documented in a study of blood T cell repertoires in COVID-19. Across the study: COVID-19 samples from acute and convalescent phases originated in the United States, Italy and Spain.

Original handling: Nucleated cell number was recorded as an estimate derived from reference gene primer amplification. The method was immunoSEQ multiplex PCR; TCRdb's version includes in-frame clones alone and lacks a portion of them. The D gene and trimming were derived from the DNA, and the V and J assignments and clone size from that table. Here the sample spans 250,000 to 400,000 clones, 70% to 90% being singletons. Followed longitudinally, the Seattle patients had been enrolled during active infection. The CDR3 is made up of 14 amino acids. The trim removed 3 bases at V and 2 bases at J, leaving 0 bases unmatched. The germline V gene has CDR1 SEHNR and CDR2 FQNEAQ (reference sequence).

The clonotype originates from a woman aged 25 to 39 with COVID-19, enrolled during active disease. Sequenced sample: peripheral blood. The chain is built from TRBV7-9 and TRBJ2-1; 8 bases fit TRBD2. CDR3 coding DNA: TGTGCCAGCAGCTTCGGGGGGGCCTACAATGAGCAGTTCTTC. This gives the protein CASSFGGAYNEQFF.